These 14 T cell receptor beta chains originate from one sample sequenced in a study of Ad26.COV2.S vaccination and SARS-CoV-2 variants. Using immunoSEQ multiplex PCR, the repertoire was profiled, and TCRdb retains in-frame clones only, with some absent. The data hold some 300,000 clones, with about 82% observed a single time. Treatment here: 15 to 20 received Ad26.COV2.S at low or high dose, single or two shots; roughly five received placebo; per-sample allocation not given. Samples analyzed were those drawn on day 63 after the first vaccine or placebo injection. Sequenced material: peripheral blood, taken in a trial of Ad26.COV2.S vaccine versus placebo. These receptors originate from a person aged 18 to 65 who received the Ad26.COV2.S COVID-19 vaccine or a placebo.

The chain couples TRBV11-3 to TRBJ2-3; possibly TRBD2 for D (5 bases). CDR1 is SGHNT, CDR2 YENEEA, per germline. The CDR3 has 13 amino acids. V was cut by 2 bases and J by 7 bases, with 10 bases left in between. CDR3 amino acids: CASSLSLGNTQYF. CDR3 sequence (DNA): TGTGCCAGCAGCTTAAGTCTCGGGAATACGCAGTATTTT. Full variable domain (remainder filled in from reference TRBV11-3 and TRBJ2-3): EAGVVQSPRYKIIEKKQPVAFWCNPISGHNTLYWYLQNLGQGPELLIRYENEEAVDDSQLPKDRFSAERLKGVDSTLKIQPAELGDSAVYLCASSLSLGNTQYFGPGTRLTVL.

A remark on this clone: One end of the junction does not line up with germline, which may come from a read error. The genes are TRBV24-1 and TRBJ2-3; TRBD1 or TRBD2 may be the D gene (5 bases each). CDR3 length equals 17 residues. Per germline, CDR1 KGHDR and CDR2 SFDVKD. The CDR3 region has the DNA TGTGCCACCAGTGATTGGGGGACCCAAAGGGGCACGGATACGCAGTATTTT. It yields the protein CATSDWGTQRGTDTQYF.

The CDR3 loop is CASSSRLAGETYNEQFF. The CDR3 region has the DNA TGTGCCAGCAGTTCACGACTAGCGGGAGAGACCTACAATGAGCAGTTCTTC. The rearrangement joins TRBV28 to TRBJ2-1, with 12 nucleotides matching TRBD2. Germline lookup yields CDR1 MDHEN and CDR2 SYDVKM. V shed 4 bases and J 2 bases; nucleotides not matched to a gene: 6. This CDR3 comprises 17 residues.

This rearrangement joins TRBV28 to TRBJ1-1; the D is unclear. The germline V and J ends were trimmed by 8 bases and 6 bases, with 10 bases remaining between them. The CDR3 loop spans 11 amino acids. CDR1 is MDHEN and CDR2 is SYDVKM in the germline V gene. CDR3 sequence: CASGRAPEAFF. The CDR3 DNA sequence: TGTGCCAGCGGGCGGGCCCCTGAAGCTTTCTTT.

The CDR3 here is CSVLRVNSEFEQYF. The CDR3 nucleotides read TGCAGCGTCCTACGGGTTAATAGTGAGTTCGAGCAGTACTTC. This chain connects TRBV29-1 to TRBJ2-7; no definite D call. The germline gives CDR1 SQVTM, CDR2 ANQGSEA. Trimming took off 6 bases at V and 6 bases at J, with 21 bases between the two ends. The CDR3 runs 14 residues.

This sequence joins TRBV19 and TRBJ1-5, with D perhaps matching TRBD1 (6 bases). The germline CDR1 and CDR2 sequences are LNHDA and SQIVND (reference sequence). CDR3 length: 17 amino acids. Deletions cut 3 bases from V and 2 bases from J, with 17 bases between. This CDR3 is CASSIWGAGRGNQPQHF. As DNA, the CDR3 is TGTGCCAGTAGTATCTGGGGGGCTGGGCGAGGCAATCAGCCCCAGCATTTT.

The chain combines TRBV2 with TRBJ2-5, with D perhaps TRBD2 (7 bases). This CDR3 comprises 16 residues. Per germline, CDR1 SNHLY and CDR2 FYNNEI. V lost 0 bases, J lost 4 bases, and 15 bases lay in between. Here the CDR3 DNA reads TGTGCCAGCAGTGAAGCGGATGGAGGGGGGGCAGAGACCCAGTACTTC. Amino acids: CASSEADGGGAETQYF. Complete variable domain (other parts from reference TRBV2 and TRBJ2-5): EPEVTQTPSHQVTQMGQEVILRCVPISNHLYFYWYRQILGQKVEFLVSFYNNEISEKSEIFDDQFSVERPDGSNFTLKIRSTKLEDSAMYFCASSEADGGGAETQYFGPGTRLLVL.

This clone was seen repeatedly, ten times or more. V and J are TRBV11-1 and TRBJ1-2; D is unclear. Germline V gives CDR1 SGHAT, CDR2 FQDESV (reference sequence). This CDR3 region has 13 residues. The ends were cut back, 6 bases at V and 2 bases at J, with 10 bases in the middle. In nucleotides, the CDR3 is TGTGCCAGCAGTCCGGACCTAAACTATGGCTACACCTTC. As protein: CASSPDLNYGYTF. The complete variable domain, with remaining parts taken from reference TRBV11-1 and TRBJ1-2, reads EAEVAQSPRYKITEKSQAVAFWCDPISGHATLYWYRQILGQGPELLVQFQDESVVDDSQLPKDRFSAERLKGVDSTLKIQPAELGDSAMYLCASSPDLNYGYTFGSGTRLTVV.

This clone was counted only a few times. The chain employs TRBV4-2 and TRBJ2-5; possible D gene TRBD2, 7 bases. This CDR3 is built from 15 residues. Germline lookup yields CDR1 LGHNA and CDR2 YNFKEQ. Trimming removed 3 bases at V and 5 bases at J, with 16 bases between. The DNA for the CDR3 is TGTGCCAGCAGCCAGACCTGGGGGGGCAGGGAGACCCAGTACTTC. Amino acids: CASSQTWGGRETQYF.

This clone has a handful of counts. The J gene is TRBJ1-2, the V gene TRBV6-6; 7 nucleotides align to TRBD1. The germline CDR1 and CDR2 sequences are MNHNY and SVGAGI (reference sequence). This CDR3 has 13 amino acids. Losses at the gene ends were 7 bases for V and 5 bases for J; bases not matched to a gene: 7. In nucleotides, the CDR3 is TGTGCCAGCAACGACAGGGTCGAGTATGGCTACACCTTC. Protein sequence: CASNDRVEYGYTF.

CDR3 DNA: TGCGCCAGCAGCTTACCCCAGACTAGCGGGGCCTACAATGAGCAGTTCTTC. It is translated as CASSLPQTSGAYNEQFF. The gene calls are TRBV5-1 and TRBJ2-1, with TRBD2 matching 11 bases. The J segment lost 2 bases and the V segment lost 2 bases, leaving 6 bases of the junction unmatched. This CDR3 comprises 17 residues. The germline V gene has CDR1 SGHRS and CDR2 YFSETQ.

The chain uses TRBV10-3 and TRBJ2-2; 9 nucleotides match TRBD2. Germline values: CDR1 ENHRY, CDR2 SYGVKD. V was clipped by 4 bases and J by 4 bases; unmatched bases: 13. The CDR3 runs to 18 residues. CDR3 nucleotide sequence: TGTGCCATCAGTGTCCCCGGAGGCGGGGGGGCCCCCACCGGGGAGCTGTTTTTT. The encoded protein is CAISVPGGGGAPTGELFF.

In its sample, this clone was seen once. The V and J genes are TRBV14 and TRBJ1-2; weak D call: TRBD1 (5 bases). V lost 3 bases to trimming and J lost 8 bases, with 22 bases between them. Looked up from germline, CDR1 is SGHDN and CDR2 is FVKESK. The CDR3 runs 16 residues. Written as DNA, the CDR3 is TGTGCCAGCAGCCACCGAAGCGGGAGGGGAGAAAGGGGCTACACCTTC. Protein sequence: CASSHRSGRGERGYTF.

The chain recombines TRBV9 with TRBJ2-2; the D gene could be TRBD1 or TRBD2 (5 bases each). The CDR3 length is 13 residues. The germline V and J ends were trimmed by 0 bases and 6 bases, with 6 bases remaining between them. CDR1 and CDR2 (germline): SGDLS, YYNGEE. The CDR3 region has the DNA TGTGCCAGCAGCGTAGTGGGGGCCGGGGAGCTGTTTTTT. The encoded protein is CASSVVGAGELFF.